This TCR beta chain derives from a study of CD8 T cells in ankylosing spondylitis. Whole-study results and caveats: Clones linked to disease, bearing a CD8+ phenotype, were relatively rare in peripheral blood. Seemingly distinctive of ankylosing spondylitis blood was a TCR beta motif formed by eight highly homologous variants.

CDR3 length: 16 amino acids. CDR1 and CDR2 from the germline V gene are ENHRY and SYGVKD. Losses at the gene ends were 2 bases for V and 2 bases for J; bases not matched to a gene: 8. Researchers built TCR beta libraries using quantitative 5'-RACE with molecular barcodes. TCRdb reprocessed the 5' RACE reads with MiXCR, giving one entry per CDR3 protein. The table has fewer than 750,000 distinct CDR3 sequences, 15% to 20% seen once. In its sample, this clonotype was seen a few times. Its antigen is undetermined. The rearrangement uses TRBV10-3 and TRBJ2-5; 7 bases are a match to TRBD1. This receptor was obtained from a male donor with ankylosing spondylitis. Specimen: blood, either unsorted or a sorted T cell fraction (not recorded which). For the CDR3, the DNA is TGTGCCATCAGTGAGGCCGCCGGACAGGAACAAGAGACCCAGTACTTC. This gives the protein CAISEAAGQEQETQYF.